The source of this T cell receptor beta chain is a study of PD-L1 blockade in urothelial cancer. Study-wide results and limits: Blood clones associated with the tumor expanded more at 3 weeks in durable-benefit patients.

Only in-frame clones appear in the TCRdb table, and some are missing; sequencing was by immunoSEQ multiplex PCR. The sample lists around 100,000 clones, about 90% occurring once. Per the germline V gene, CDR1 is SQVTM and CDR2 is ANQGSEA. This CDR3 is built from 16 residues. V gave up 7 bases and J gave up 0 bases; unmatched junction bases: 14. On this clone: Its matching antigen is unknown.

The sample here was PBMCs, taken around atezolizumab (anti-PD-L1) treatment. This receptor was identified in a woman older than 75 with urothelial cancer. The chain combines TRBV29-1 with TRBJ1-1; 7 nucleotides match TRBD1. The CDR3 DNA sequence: TGCAGCGCCTACTATTACAGGGGAACCTTGAACACTGAAGCTTTCTTT. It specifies CSAYYYRGTLNTEAFF.